The rows below give T cell receptor beta chains drawn from one sample of a study of early T cells in non-severe SARS-CoV-2 infection. Each CDR3 protein is one row after TCRdb ran MiXCR on the 5' RACE reads. The repertoire holds 85,000 to 100,000 distinct CDR3 sequences, with roughly 17% as singletons. Specimen: whole blood, collected at baseline. These receptors all stem from an adult who was a healthcare worker with PCR-confirmed SARS-CoV-2 infection or an uninfected control (not recorded which). Both conserved end residues are part of each CDR3. A D gene is named only where the DNA matches it firmly. Clone sizes are given selectively: once, few, many, or a class where the clone is expanded.

abundance: few; v_gene: TRBV7-8; d_gene: .; j_gene: TRBJ2-5; CDR3nt: TGTGCCAGCAGCCCCTTGATGCAGCACGAGACCCAGTACTTC; CDR3aa: CASSPLMQHETQYF
abundance: many; v_gene: TRBV7-8; d_gene: .; j_gene: TRBJ1-1; CDR3nt: TGTGCCAGCAGCAACGTCCAGTCTGAAGCTTTCTTT; CDR3aa: CASSNVQSEAFF
abundance: .; v_gene: TRBV20-1; d_gene: TRBD2; j_gene: TRBJ2-5; CDR3nt: TGCAGTGCTAAGACTAGCGGGCGTCAAGAGACCCAGTACTTC; CDR3aa: CSAKTSGRQETQYF
abundance: few; v_gene: TRBV7-2; d_gene: .; j_gene: TRBJ2-1; CDR3nt: TGTGCCAGCAGCTTATTTAATCGGGAGAGGAGTGAGCAGTTCTTC; CDR3aa: CASSLFNRERSEQFF
abundance: many; v_gene: TRBV6-6; d_gene: .; j_gene: TRBJ2-2; CDR3nt: TGTGCCATCAGCTTCGACGGGACCACCGGGGAGCTGTTTTTT; CDR3aa: CAISFDGTTGELFF
abundance: few; v_gene: TRBV9; d_gene: TRBD2; j_gene: TRBJ2-1; CDR3nt: TGTGCCAGCAGCGCGTCTAGCGGGGTTTACAATGAGCAGTTCTTC; CDR3aa: CASSASSGVYNEQFF
abundance: many; v_gene: TRBV12-3/TRBV12-4; d_gene: TRBD2; j_gene: TRBJ2-7; CDR3nt: TGTGCCAGCAGTTCGGTAGCGGGGGCTTCCTACGAGCAGTACTTC; CDR3aa: CASSSVAGASYEQYF
abundance: many; v_gene: TRBV27; d_gene: TRBD2; j_gene: TRBJ2-7; CDR3nt: TGTGCCAGCAGACTAGCGGCAAGCTCCTACGAGCAGTACTTC; CDR3aa: CASRLAASSYEQYF
abundance: few; v_gene: TRBV10-1; d_gene: .; j_gene: TRBJ2-3; CDR3nt: TGCGCCAGCAGTGATATGGGCACAGATACGCAGTATTTT; CDR3aa: CASSDMGTDTQYF
abundance: many; v_gene: TRBV6-4; d_gene: TRBD2; j_gene: TRBJ2-2; CDR3nt: TGTGCCAGCTCTTCGGTAGCGGGAGACACCGGGGAGCTGTTTTTT; CDR3aa: CASSSVAGDTGELFF